Each of the 14 T cell receptor beta chains below was sequenced from the same sample in a study of blood T cell repertoires in COVID-19. Data came from immunoSEQ multiplex PCR; TCRdb stores just in-frame clones and leaves some out. The sample yields around 170,000 clones, around 80% seen once. The sequenced sample was PBMCs or T cells enriched from blood (not recorded which). The receptors stem from a man aged 50 to 60 who had recovered from COVID-19.

J is TRBJ2-7 and V is TRBV6-5, with 7 bases fitting TRBD1. This CDR3 has 13 amino acids. Germline V gene data show CDR1 as MNHEY and CDR2 as SVGAGI. The V segment lost 5 bases and the J segment 3 bases; nucleotides outside the gene matches: 4. The CDR3 DNA reads as TGTGCCAGCAGTCCAGGGGGTGGCTACGAGCAGTACTTC. Its translation is CASSPGGGYEQYF.

V is TRBV12-5 and J is TRBJ1-5, with 10 bases that match TRBD1. The V gene's germline CDR1 is LGHNT and CDR2 FRNRAP. V gave up 4 bases and J gave up 3 bases; unmatched junction bases: 3. The CDR3 contains 15 residues. CDR3: CASGSGTGDNQPQHF. Written as DNA, the CDR3 is TGTGCTAGTGGTTCCGGGACAGGGGACAATCAGCCCCAGCATTTT.

J is TRBJ1-2 and V is TRBV19, with a tentative D call TRBD1 (5 bases). The CDR3 loop spans 14 amino acids. V lost 3 bases and J 5 bases, leaving 13 bases between the germline ends. Germline V gives CDR1 LNHDA, CDR2 SQIVND (reference sequence). In DNA form, the CDR3 reads TGTGCCAGTAGTATCAGGGCCTATGGTTATGGCTACACCTTC. It encodes CASSIRAYGYGYTF.

V is TRBV5-1 and J is TRBJ2-1; TRBD1 matches at 11 bases. The junction had 7 bases not matched to a gene; V was cut back by 3 bases and J by 8 bases. The CDR3 loop spans 15 amino acids. In germline, CDR1 is SGHRS, CDR2 YFSETQ. This CDR3 reads CASSSAGDRGDEQFF. In DNA form, the CDR3 reads TGCGCCAGCAGCTCGGCCGGGGACAGGGGGGATGAGCAGTTCTTC.

The CDR3 spells CASSQTEAGYTF. The CDR3 nucleotides are TGTGCCAGCAGCCAAACGGAAGCGGGCTACACCTTC. This rearrangement joins TRBV3-1 (or the pseudogene TRBV3-2) to TRBJ1-2; no reliable D call. V was shortened by 2 bases and J by 8 bases, with 9 bases between the two germline ends. The germline V gene has CDR1 LGHDT and CDR2 YNNKEL (reference sequence). This CDR3 has 12 amino acids.

The rearrangement joins TRBV7-9 to TRBJ2-3, with 10 nucleotides matching TRBD2. Per the germline V gene, CDR1 is SEHNR and CDR2 is FQNEAQ (reference sequence). The CDR3 sequence is 17 residues long. Germline trimming cut 3 bases from V and 2 bases from J; bases unmatched to any gene: 8. CDR3 amino acids: CASSLDLAGEYTDTQYF. The CDR3 coding sequence is TGTGCCAGCAGCTTGGACCTAGCGGGGGAATACACAGATACGCAGTATTTT.

The chain recombines TRBV27 with TRBJ1-5; D is undetermined. CDR3 size: 15 residues. CDR1 is MNHEY, CDR2 SMNVEV, per germline (reference sequence). The V and J ends lost 4 bases and 0 bases respectively, with 10 bases between them. DNA for the CDR3: TGTGCCAGCAGTTCAGGCGAATATAGCAATCAGCCCCAGCATTTT. As protein: CASSSGEYSNQPQHF.

This chain uses TRBV28 with TRBJ2-5; a weak D match, TRBD2 (5 bases). The CDR3 length is 14 residues. V lost 5 bases and J lost 6, with 16 bases in between. The germline V gene encodes CDR1 MDHEN and CDR2 SYDVKM. The chain's CDR3 is CASSPPTGKKTQYF. CDR3 nucleotides: TGTGCCAGCAGTCCCCCCACGGGAAAGAAGACCCAGTACTTC.

The chain joins TRBV6-5 to TRBJ1-2; D gene ambiguous. This CDR3 contains 15 residues. Germline values: CDR1 MNHEY, CDR2 SVGAGI. The germline V and J ends were trimmed by 0 bases and 0 bases, with 8 bases remaining between them. The CDR3 protein is CASSYSRGANYGYTF. CDR3 in DNA: TGTGCCAGCAGTTACTCCCGGGGAGCTAACTATGGCTACACCTTC.

This clone was seen just once. V usage is TRBV7-3 and J usage is TRBJ1-2, with a weak D call TRBD1 (6 bases). With 5 bases removed from V and 7 bases from J, the gap between germline ends came to 14 bases. The CDR3 totals 13 residues. The germline gives CDR1 SGHTA, CDR2 FQGTGA. In nucleotides, the CDR3 is TGTGCCAGCAGCACACAGGGTGATGGTGGCTACACCTTC. Amino acids: CASSTQGDGGYTF.

V is TRBV7-3 and J is TRBJ2-2; no clear D. CDR3 length equals 12 residues. Trimming took off 5 bases at V and 6 bases at J, with 7 bases between the two ends. CDR1 SGHTA and CDR2 FQGTGA come from the germline V gene. The CDR3: CASSRLAGELFF. As DNA, the CDR3 is TGTGCCAGCAGCCGATTAGCCGGGGAGCTGTTTTTT. The complete variable domain, with remaining parts taken from reference TRBV7-3 and TRBJ2-2, reads GAGVSQTPSNKVTEKGKYVELRCDPISGHTALYWYRQSLGQGPEFLIYFQGTGAADDSGLPNDRFFAVRPEGSVSTLKIQRTERGDSAVYLCASSRLAGELFFGEGSRLTVL.

The DNA for the CDR3 is TGCGCCAGCAGCCGAAACATGGATTCACCCCTCCACTTT. Its translation: CASSRNMDSPLHF. The rearrangement joins TRBV5-1 to TRBJ1-6; D gene uncertain. Trimming left V 4 bases short and J 8 bases short, with 10 bases between. CDR3 length: 13 amino acids. Germline V gene data show CDR1 as SGHRS and CDR2 as YFSETQ.

The J gene is TRBJ2-1, the V gene TRBV5-4, with a tentative D call TRBD1 (6 bases). Trimming cost V 0 bases and J 2 bases, with 24 bases left between them. In germline, CDR1 is SGHNT, CDR2 YYREEE (reference sequence). The CDR3 runs to 20 residues. The CDR3 coding sequence is TGTGCCAGCAGCTTGGGGTGGGACAAGGCGAAGGTAGGACCCTACAATGAGCAGTTCTTC. This codes for CASSLGWDKAKVGPYNEQFF.

On this clone: Other nucleotide sequences in the sample specify the same CDR3. The CDR3 nucleotides are TGTGCCAGCAGTGTAGACAGTAACTATGGCTACACCTTC. This gives the protein CASSVDSNYGYTF. This chain joins TRBV2 and TRBJ1-2; tentative D call: TRBD1 (5 bases). This CDR3 has 13 amino acids. Trimming shortened V by 4 bases and J by 1 base, and 7 bases separated the two germline ends. Germline loops: CDR1 SNHLY, CDR2 FYNNEI.